Presented here are 28 T cell receptor beta chains from one specimen sequenced in a study of Ad26.COV2.S vaccination and SARS-CoV-2 variants. Measured with immunoSEQ multiplex PCR; TCRdb has only the in-frame clones, and not every one. The sample holds 350,000 to 450,000 clones, more than 75% seen once. Described treatment: around 19 received Ad26.COV2.S at low or high dose, single or two shots; 5 received placebo; per-sample allocation not given. Following the first vaccine or placebo injection, samples were taken on day 63. Here the sequenced sample was peripheral blood, taken in a trial of Ad26.COV2.S vaccine versus placebo. The receptors come from a person between 18 and 60 years old who received the Ad26.COV2.S COVID-19 vaccine or a placebo.

This clone appeared a single time. The chain joins TRBV10-3 to TRBJ2-1; 7 bases are shared with TRBD2. The germline V gene encodes CDR1 ENHRY and CDR2 SYGVKD. V lost 8 bases to trimming and J lost 2 bases; unmatched junction nucleotides: 3. There are 13 residues in the CDR3. CDR3 amino acids: CAIGGLAYNEQFF. CDR3 DNA: TGTGCCATCGGAGGACTAGCCTACAATGAGCAGTTCTTC.

This clone showed up just a few times. The V call is TRBV6-4, the J call TRBJ1-1; tentatively, D is TRBD1 (5 bases). This CDR3 contains 13 residues. Trimming stripped 6 bases from V and 1 base from J, with 9 bases between. The germline V gene encodes CDR1 MRHNA and CDR2 SNTAGT. The CDR3 is CASSDTGNTEAFF. CDR3 nucleotide sequence: TGTGCCAGCAGCGACACAGGGAACACTGAAGCTTTCTTT.

The chain couples TRBV19 to TRBJ2-2; D unresolved. Trimming cost V 3 bases and J 0 bases, with 5 bases left between them. CDR1 is LNHDA, CDR2 SQIVND, per germline (reference sequence). This CDR3 is 14 amino acids long. CDR3 nucleotides: TGTGCCAGTAGTATCAAGGCGAACACCGGGGAGCTGTTTTTT. Translated, it gives CASSIKANTGELFF.

The chain employs TRBV24-1 and TRBJ2-3; 10 nucleotides match TRBD2. CDR1 and CDR2 (germline): KGHDR, SFDVKD. With V trimmed by 6 bases and J by 2 bases, 10 bases remained unmatched. The CDR3 runs to 17 residues. CDR3 region: CATSRGSSGGHTDTQYF. For the CDR3, the DNA is TGTGCCACCAGTCGGGGCAGTAGCGGGGGGCACACAGATACGCAGTATTTT.

The chain joins TRBV7-2 to TRBJ2-2; D gene ambiguous. V shed 4 bases and J shed 9 bases, with 12 bases lying between them. CDR1 is SGHTA, CDR2 FQGNSA, per germline. The CDR3 length is 13 residues. This chain's CDR3 is CASSSPPLRELFF. The CDR3 nucleotides read TGTGCCAGCAGCTCCCCCCCCCTAAGGGAGCTGTTTTTT.

This chain joins TRBV19 and TRBJ2-7, with TRBD2 as a possible D gene (5 bases). Germline-derived CDR1 and CDR2 are LNHDA and SQIVND (reference sequence). The CDR3 loop spans 14 amino acids. With 4 bases removed from V and 1 base from J, the gap between germline ends came to 11 bases. CDR3 coding DNA: TGTGCCAGTAGTAGCCCGAGGGAGTCCTACGAGCAGTACTTC. This codes for CASSSPRESYEQYF.

Only a few counts were recorded for this clone. This rearrangement joins TRBV6-5 to TRBJ2-7; tentatively, D is TRBD1 (6 bases). Germline V gene data show CDR1 as MNHEY and CDR2 as SVGAGI. The CDR3 runs 14 residues. Trimming shortened V by 6 bases and J by 3 bases, and 15 bases separated the two germline ends. The chain's CDR3 is CASRPTGTVYEQYF. The CDR3 DNA follows: TGTGCCAGCAGGCCGACAGGAACAGTCTACGAGCAGTACTTC.

V gene TRBV7-8 combines with J gene TRBJ2-3; TRBD1 matches 7 bases. Germline assignment: CDR1 SGHVS and CDR2 FQNEAQ. This CDR3 comprises 15 residues. After removal of 4 bases from V and 0 bases from J, the junction contained 4 bases not matched to a gene. CDR3 sequence reads: CASSSTGSSTDTQYF. In DNA, the CDR3 is TGTGCCAGCAGCTCGACAGGGAGTAGCACAGATACGCAGTATTTT.

This clone showed up just once. This chain connects TRBV5-1 to TRBJ2-5; D remains unclear. This CDR3 contains 14 residues. CDR1 is SGHRS, CDR2 YFSETQ, per germline. V lost 0 bases to trimming and J lost 2 bases, with 8 bases between them. The CDR3 DNA reads TGCGCCAGCAGCTTGGAAACTGTACAAGAGACCCAGTACTTC. Its translation: CASSLETVQETQYF.

The chain employs TRBV13 and TRBJ1-1; 9 bases are a match to TRBD1. Germline-derived CDR1 and CDR2 are PRHDT and FYEKMQ (reference sequence). CDR3 length equals 17 residues. The V and J ends lost 4 bases and 2 bases, in that order; junction bases with no gene match: 11. CDR3 region: CASSSESDRGENTEAFF. The CDR3 DNA is TGTGCCAGCAGCTCAGAGTCGGACAGGGGCGAAAACACTGAAGCTTTCTTT.

The chain combines TRBV15 with TRBJ2-3, with 11 positions matching TRBD2. Germline CDR1 is LNHNV and CDR2 is YYDKDF (reference sequence). The CDR3 is 22 residues long. The V gene end was trimmed by 2 bases and the J gene end by 5 bases; junction bases not matched to a gene: 24. This chain's CDR3 is CATSRPSAGTGFSGRAIDTQYF. The CDR3 DNA reads TGTGCCACCAGCAGACCGAGCGCCGGGACAGGGTTTAGCGGGAGGGCCATAGATACGCAGTATTTT.

A word on this clone: The sample has other DNA sequences that encode this CDR3 too. The rearrangement joins TRBV27 to TRBJ1-1; D gene unclear. This CDR3 is built from 13 residues. V lost 2 bases and J 1 base, leaving 5 bases between the germline ends. From germline, CDR1 is MNHEY and CDR2 SMNVEV (reference sequence). The DNA for the CDR3 is TGTGCCAGCAGTTTAAGCGCGAACACTGAAGCTTTCTTT. It specifies CASSLSANTEAFF.

V usage is TRBV6-5 and J usage is TRBJ2-2; possible D gene TRBD1, 5 bases. Per germline, CDR1 MNHEY and CDR2 SVGAGI. Trimming pared 10 bases from V and 1 base from J, leaving 10 bases between. The CDR3 sequence is 13 residues long. As DNA, the CDR3 is TGTGCCACCTTCGGACAGAACACCGGGGAGCTGTTTTTT. Its protein product is CATFGQNTGELFF.

This clone was found a few times. This rearrangement joins TRBV9 to TRBJ1-6; D possibly corresponds to TRBD1 (6 bases). Between the trimmed V and J ends, which lost 3 bases and 6 bases, there was a span of 16 bases. This CDR3 contains 16 residues. From germline, CDR1 is SGDLS and CDR2 YYNGEE. The CDR3 DNA reads as TGTGCCAGCAGCGAGGCCCCTTGGACAGTTAATTCACCCCTCCACTTT. Translated: CASSEAPWTVNSPLHF.

The rearrangement links TRBV5-1 to TRBJ2-3; 7 bases agree with TRBD1. This CDR3 has 17 residues. Germline V gene sequence: CDR1 SGHRS, CDR2 YFSETQ. The V and J ends lost 0 bases and 6 bases, in that order; junction bases with no gene match: 13. For the CDR3, the DNA is TGCGCCAGCAGCTTGGTTTCCCGGACAGGTTCATGGGATACGCAGTATTTT. This codes for CASSLVSRTGSWDTQYF.

This clone was seen many times. This chain uses TRBV6-5 with TRBJ1-1; no firm D call. The CDR3 contains 15 residues. Germline-derived CDR1 and CDR2 are MNHEY and SVGAGI. V lost 0 bases to trimming and J lost 3 bases, with 11 bases between them. The CDR3, as DNA: TGTGCCAGCAGTTACTCGAGCCGGAGTTACACTGAAGCTTTCTTT. Translated, it gives CASSYSSRSYTEAFF.

The CDR3 spells CASSPRGGETQYF. In DNA form, the CDR3 reads TGCGCCAGCAGCCCTCGGGGGGGGGAGACCCAGTACTTC. The chain links TRBV4-3 to TRBJ2-5; 8 nucleotides line up with TRBD2. Germline-derived CDR1 and CDR2 are LGHNA and YSLEER. This CDR3 is 13 amino acids long. J lost 5 bases, V lost 4 bases, and 3 bases had no gene match.

The chain carries TRBV6-5 and TRBJ2-3, with 10 bases that match TRBD1. The germline V gene has CDR1 MNHEY and CDR2 SVGAGI. There are 15 residues in the CDR3. V lost 5 bases and J lost 3; bases outside the gene matches: 5. The CDR3 DNA sequence: TGTGCCAGCAGTCGCGACAGGGGGCCAACAGATACGCAGTATTTT. Its protein is CASSRDRGPTDTQYF.

V and J are TRBV10-3 and TRBJ2-4, with D perhaps given as TRBD1 or TRBD2 (5 bases each). The CDR3 is 15 amino acids. Germline lookup yields CDR1 ENHRY and CDR2 SYGVKD. Trimming took off 2 bases at V and 1 base at J, with 9 bases between the two ends. The CDR3 region is CAISEGEGAKNIQYF. The CDR3 DNA follows: TGTGCCATCAGTGAGGGCGAGGGGGCCAAAAACATTCAGTACTTC.

The gene calls are TRBV7-2 and TRBJ1-1; the match to TRBD1 covers 8 bases. With V trimmed by 4 bases and J by 4 bases, 17 bases remained unmatched. CDR1 is SGHTA and CDR2 is FQGNSA in the germline V gene. The CDR3 is made up of 18 amino acids. CDR3 protein: CASSSQRTGISSGTEAFF. CDR3 DNA sequence: TGTGCCAGCAGCTCGCAAAGGACAGGGATAAGCTCGGGCACTGAAGCTTTCTTT. The whole variable domain, filled in from reference TRBV7-2 and TRBJ1-1, reads GAGVSQSPSNKVTEKGKDVELRCDPISGHTALYWYRQSLGQGLEFLIYFQGNSAPDKSGLPSDRFSAERTGGSVSTLTIQRTQQEDSAVYLCASSSQRTGISSGTEAFFGQGTRLTVV.

This clone was counted only a few times. This sequence joins TRBV14 and TRBJ2-5; D is uncertain. The germline CDR1 and CDR2 sequences are SGHDN and FVKESK. Trimming took off 0 bases at V and 5 bases at J, with 4 bases between the two ends. The length of the CDR3 is 12 residues. CDR3 in amino acids: CASSQDFETQYF. CDR3 nucleotides: TGTGCCAGCAGCCAAGATTTTGAGACCCAGTACTTC.

This chain connects TRBV30 to TRBJ1-2, with 8 bases matching TRBD1. V lost 2 bases and J lost 4; bases outside the gene matches: 21. The CDR3 spans 19 residues. Per the germline V gene, CDR1 is GTSNPN and CDR2 is SVGIG (reference sequence). The CDR3: CAWSLPARSTGGSGYGYTF. The CDR3 DNA reads TGTGCCTGGAGTCTTCCTGCCCGATCTACAGGGGGAAGCGGCTATGGCTACACCTTC.

The chain combines TRBV9 with TRBJ2-2, with unresolved D. The V and J ends lost 2 bases and 4 bases respectively, with 9 bases between them. The V gene's germline CDR1 is SGDLS and CDR2 YYNGEE. The CDR3 loop spans 14 amino acids. CDR3: CASSVDASTGELFF. The DNA for the CDR3 is TGTGCCAGCAGCGTCGATGCCAGCACCGGGGAGCTGTTTTTT.

This clone was seen once. J is TRBJ1-3 and V is TRBV19; D is uncertain. Germline CDR1 and CDR2: LNHDA and SQIVND (reference sequence). The CDR3 is made up of 12 amino acids. Trimming took 6 bases from V and 7 from J, leaving 10 bases between them. In DNA, the CDR3 is TGTGCCAGTAGCGGCTTTGGGAACACCATATATTTT. Its translation: CASSGFGNTIYF. The full variable domain, rest sourced from reference TRBV19 and TRBJ1-3, is DGGITQSPKYLFRKEGQNVTLSCEQNLNHDAMYWYRQDPGQGLRLIYYSQIVNDFQKGDIAEGYSVSREKKESFPLTVTSAQKNPTAFYLCASSGFGNTIYFGEGSWLTVV.

The gene calls are TRBV2 and TRBJ2-1; 11 bases are shared with TRBD2. The germline V gene encodes CDR1 SNHLY and CDR2 FYNNEI. V lost 1 base, J lost 10 bases, and 0 bases stayed unmatched. This CDR3 has 13 residues. CDR3 DNA sequence: TGTGCCAGCAGTGAAGTAGCGGGAGGGGAGCAGTTCTTC. Its protein product is CASSEVAGGEQFF.

This clone was counted between two and nine times. The V gene is TRBV30, the J gene TRBJ1-5, with a possible D match to TRBD1 (6 bases). The germline gives CDR1 GTSNPN, CDR2 SVGIG (reference sequence). The CDR3 has 14 residues. The V end lost 7 bases, the J end lost 0 bases, and 13 bases lay between the germline ends. CDR3 nucleotides: TGTGCCTTCCAACAGGGAAGTAGCAATCAGCCCCAGCATTTT. Translation gives CAFQQGSSNQPQHF.

V and J are TRBV4-3 and TRBJ2-5; 8 bases match TRBD1. After removal of 1 base from V and 1 base from J, the junction contained 11 bases not matched to a gene. CDR3 length equals 18 residues. CDR1 LGHNA and CDR2 YSLEER come from the germline V gene. CDR3 region: CASSQVLGQGAFQETQYF. The CDR3 DNA is TGCGCCAGCAGCCAAGTATTAGGCCAGGGGGCTTTCCAAGAGACCCAGTACTTC.

This clone was observed a single time. Other DNA sequences in this sample translate to the same CDR3. V and J are TRBV9 and TRBJ2-7; TRBD2 agrees at 12 bases. The CDR3 is made up of 14 amino acids. Per the germline V gene, CDR1 is SGDLS and CDR2 is YYNGEE. V trimming: 4 bases; J trimming: 4 bases; junction bases outside the gene matches: 3. The CDR3 loop is CASSPGLAGYEQYF. The CDR3 nucleotides read TGTGCCAGCAGCCCGGGACTAGCGGGTTACGAGCAGTACTTC.